These 9 T cell receptor beta chains were sequenced from one sample in a study of PD-1 blockade in mismatch repair-deficient tumors. This table comes from immunoSEQ multiplex PCR, and its TCRdb copy is limited to in-frame clones, with some not included. This table has 95,000 to 150,000 clones, more than 85% appearing once. This specimen consisted of peripheral blood, obtained 44 weeks after starting pembrolizumab. These receptors were obtained from an adult with mismatch repair-deficient cancer.

The chain has TRBV21-1 and TRBJ1-2. TRBV21-1 corresponds to a pseudogene. This CDR3 contains 17 residues. CDR3 loop: CASSGRTGTQIRGGYTF. In DNA form, the CDR3 reads TGTGCCAGCAGCGGCCGTACCGGGACCCAAATCCGGGGTGGCTACACCTTC.

This clone appeared a few times. This chain joins TRBV30 and TRBJ1-2; no clear D. There are 12 residues in the CDR3. Germline lookup yields CDR1 GTSNPN and CDR2 SVGIG (reference sequence). V lost 7 bases to trimming and J lost 4 bases, with 13 bases between them. The CDR3 here is CASLSRIYGYTF. In nucleotides, the CDR3 is TGTGCCTCTTTGAGCAGAATCTATGGCTACACCTTC. The full variable domain, completed using reference TRBV30 and TRBJ1-2, is SQTIHQWPATLVQPVGSPLSLECTVEGTSNPNLYWYRQAAGRGLQLLFYSVGIGQISSEVPQNLSASRPQDRQFILSSKKLLLSDSGFYLCASLSRIYGYTFGSGTRLTVV.

The chain has TRBV7-2 and TRBJ2-7, with a weak D call TRBD1 (6 bases). This CDR3 has 17 residues. Germline V gene sequence: CDR1 SGHTA, CDR2 FQGNSA. The V and J ends lost 5 bases and 3 bases respectively, with 23 bases between them. The CDR3, as DNA: TGTGCCAGCAGCCCATGGGGGCCAACATCTCTGGGCTACGAGCAGTACTTC. This translates into CASSPWGPTSLGYEQYF.

The J gene is TRBJ2-7, the V gene TRBV27; 9 bases align to TRBD2. Germline values: CDR1 MNHEY, CDR2 SMNVEV (reference sequence). Trimming took 7 bases from V and 2 from J; bases not matched to a gene: 12. This CDR3 has 16 amino acids. CDR3 DNA sequence: TGTGCCAGCATCGGTCGGCGGTCTAGCGGGACCTACGAGCAGTACTTC. Protein product: CASIGRRSSGTYEQYF.

In this sample, this clone turned up once. The chain combines TRBV11-2 with TRBJ2-5; D possibly corresponds to TRBD2 (5 bases). The CDR3 length is 14 residues. CDR1 SGHAT and CDR2 FQNNGV come from the germline V gene. The V end was cut by 5 bases, the J end by 5 bases, with 15 bases between. The CDR3 is CASSADGGLETQYF. CDR3 sequence (DNA): TGTGCCAGCAGCGCTGACGGCGGGCTGGAGACCCAGTACTTC.

This clone has a single count. The rearrangement joins TRBV28 to TRBJ1-4; 8 bases are a match to TRBD1. CDR1 and CDR2 (germline): MDHEN, SYDVKM. CDR3 length equals 12 residues. For the CDR3, the DNA is TGTGGGTCAATGCAGGGGGCGGGAAAACTGTTTTTT. Its translation: CGSMQGAGKLFF.

J is TRBJ2-3 and V is TRBV30; D is undetermined. Looked up from germline, CDR1 is GTSNPN and CDR2 is SVGIG (reference sequence). Trimming took off 0 bases at V and 2 bases at J, with 12 bases between the two ends. The CDR3 is 15 residues long. The DNA of the CDR3 is TGTGCCTGGAGTGTAGCCTTAGGGTACACAGATACGCAGTATTTT. Protein sequence: CAWSVALGYTDTQYF.

The CDR3: CASSIGTGMNTEAFF. CDR3 DNA sequence: TGTGCCAGTAGTATAGGAACAGGCATGAACACTGAAGCTTTCTTT. The chain uses TRBV19 and TRBJ1-1, with a weak D call TRBD1 (5 bases). Trimming took 1 base from V and 0 from J, leaving 9 bases between them. CDR1 and CDR2 from the germline V gene are LNHDA and SQIVND (reference sequence). The CDR3 spans 15 residues.

The J gene is TRBJ2-5, the V gene TRBV15; D is unclear. Germline CDR1 reads LNHNV; CDR2 reads YYDKDF (reference sequence). This CDR3 spans 14 amino acids. V lost 0 bases and J lost 1, with 6 bases in between. CDR3 sequence: CATSRDRSQETQYF. DNA for the CDR3: TGTGCCACCAGCAGAGATCGGTCCCAAGAGACCCAGTACTTC.